This T cell receptor beta chain was sequenced in a study of identical twins. Overall study results and limits: Models predicted less out-of-frame TCR alpha sharing in monozygotic twins than was found. Partly confounded zero-insertion analyses could result from invariant MAIT and iNKT cells.

This clonotype was found a few times. No antigen is known for it. TCRdb reanalysed the 5' RACE reads using MiXCR and keeps one entry per CDR3 protein. The table includes 1.5 million to 2 million distinct CDR3 sequences, under 35% detected once. Healthy Caucasians, and only they, were the donors. The CDR3 covers 14 residues. Trimming took 2 bases from V and 4 from J, leaving 11 bases between them. Germline V gene lookup returns CDR1 MDHEN and CDR2 SYDVKM. The TCR was taken from a newborn girl in good health. The genes are TRBV28 and TRBJ1-2, with D unclear. The sequenced sample consisted of cord blood. The CDR3 reads CASSLPSWGYGYTF. In DNA, the CDR3 is TGTGCCAGCAGTTTACCGTCTTGGGGCTATGGCTACACCTTC.